This paragraph reports one T cell receptor (beta chain). Its antigen is not yet known. One base away there is no much larger clone; base qualities are not given. This sample is drawn from a study of blood T cell repertoires in COVID-19 (dated by TCRdb to the early 2020s). Looking at the study overall: Samples from collaborators originated in the United States, Italy and Spain and spanned both the acute and convalescent phases of COVID-19. The material from the prospective study consisted of cDNA or gDNA derived from T cells, B-cell-depleted T cells, or PBMCs. Subjects who had been exposed to COVID-19, were actively infected with it, or had recovered from it provided the deeply sampled blood TCRbeta repertoires that made up the dataset. A freely available public database, intended as a resource for researchers studying the immune response to SARS-CoV-2, is where the repertoires were released. Sample metadata almost always included a de-identified subject ID, COVID-19 status, age in years and sex. Where available, HLA class I and class II types were obtained from metadata supplied by the sample provider rather than from assay-based typing. The samples were drawn from two sources: the first 160 participants of the ongoing ImmuneRACE study, and 1,254 subjects contributed by 6 global collaborators. Results the study describes overall, beyond this receptor: Clinical and demographic metadata were provided uncurated, with the amount varying by source and participant.

TCRbeta CDR3 regions were amplified from genomic DNA using the immunoSEQ Assay, a bias-controlled multiplex PCR. In the paper's pipeline: The number of nucleated cells in each sample was estimated from the amplification of reference gene primers within the assay. To quantify the absolute abundance of each unique TCRbeta CDR3 rearrangement, sequence reads were collapsed and filtered. For each sample, productive Simpson clonality was calculated by taking the square root of Simpson's diversity index across productive rearrangements. TCRdb provides this immuneACCESS table in a form limited to in-frame rearrangements. Some clones are lacking; in checked studies, under half of them reflect an unresolved V gene, and why the rest are absent is not known. The V and J calls and the clone size are those of that table, but D and trimming were determined from the DNA. A total of about 110,000 clones appear in this sample, just over 70% of them only once. Under 1% of the sample belongs to the ten largest clones.

Whole blood was collected in K2EDTA tubes by collaborating institutions according to the institutions' own protocols. For TCRbeta analysis, collaborators shipped samples as frozen whole blood, isolated PBMCs, or DNA extracted from either of those sample types. CDR1 and CDR2, per the germline V gene, are KGHDR and SFDVKD. Measured from the cysteine to the phenylalanine, the CDR3 is 15 residues long. Only CDR3 DNA remains: 45 bases, in frame from the first base. Relative to germline, V is 5 bases shorter and J is 0 bases shorter, with 10 bases between their ends. Source material: peripheral blood. The TCR originated in a human donor with acute or convalescent COVID-19. The donor label of this sample is uncertain. The chain links TRBV24-1 with TRBJ2-1; the best D guess is TRBD2, with 5 bases matching. The nucleotide sequence is given as TGTGCCACCAGTGGAGGGCACAGCTCCTACAATGAGCAGTTCTTC. It is translated as CATSGGHSSYNEQFF.